The subject of this entry is one T cell receptor beta chain. TCRdb keeps only in-frame clones here, not all; method: immunoSEQ multiplex PCR. The sample holds around 63,000 clones; roughly three quarters are singletons and the top ten take 4% to 5.5%. The data stem from a study of memory CD4+ T cells and cytomegalovirus serostatus. The sort gate was single viable CD3+CD4+CD8-CD45RO+ cells for memory CD4+ T cells. Total CD4+ T cells were enriched by CD4 positive selection. This CDR3 is 14 amino acids long. The germline CDR1 and CDR2 sequences are SGHRS and YFSETQ. V lost 4 bases and J lost 1, with 10 bases in between.

The sample comprised memory CD4+ T cells from blood. The sequence was collected from an adult in good health and CMV-seropositive. The V gene is TRBV5-1, the J gene TRBJ2-3, with D perhaps TRBD1 or TRBD2 (5 bases each). The CDR3 region has the DNA TGCGCCAGCAGCATATGGGACCGCACAGATACGCAGTATTTT. This sequence encodes CASSIWDRTDTQYF.